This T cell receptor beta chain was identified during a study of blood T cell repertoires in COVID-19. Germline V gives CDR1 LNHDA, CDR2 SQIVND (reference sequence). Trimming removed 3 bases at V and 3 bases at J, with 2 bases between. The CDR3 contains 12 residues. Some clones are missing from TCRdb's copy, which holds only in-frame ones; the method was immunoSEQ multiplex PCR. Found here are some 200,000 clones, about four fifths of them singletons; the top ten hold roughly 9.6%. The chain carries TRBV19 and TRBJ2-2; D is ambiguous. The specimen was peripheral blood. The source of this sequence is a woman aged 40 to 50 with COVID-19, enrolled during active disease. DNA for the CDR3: TGTGCCAGTAGTATCGACACCGGGGAGCTGTTTTTT. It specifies CASSIDTGELFF.